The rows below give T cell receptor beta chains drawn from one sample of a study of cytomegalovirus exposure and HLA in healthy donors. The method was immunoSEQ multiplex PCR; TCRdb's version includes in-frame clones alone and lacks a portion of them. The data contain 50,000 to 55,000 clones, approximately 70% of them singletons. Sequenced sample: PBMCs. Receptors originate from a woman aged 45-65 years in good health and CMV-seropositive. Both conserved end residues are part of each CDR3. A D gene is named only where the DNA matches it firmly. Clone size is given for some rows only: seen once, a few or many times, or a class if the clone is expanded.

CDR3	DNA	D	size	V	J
CASRQGCGYTF	TGTGCCAGCCGACAGGGGTGTGGCTACACCTTC	TRBD1	.	TRBV6-4	TRBJ1-2
CASSSQGSYNEQFF	TGTGCCAGCAGCTCCCAGGGCTCCTACAATGAGCAGTTCTTC	.	.	TRBV11-2	TRBJ2-1
CASSLRLIDSPLHF	TGTGCCAGCAGTCTCAGGCTAATCGATTCACCCCTCCACTTT	.	once	TRBV28	TRBJ1-6
CASSYSDPAGAYTF	TGTGCCAGCAGTTACTCGGACCCGGCGGGAGCCTACACCTTC	.	.	TRBV6-5	TRBJ1-2
CASSRDFPYEQYF	TGTGCCAGCAGCCGGGACTTCCCCTACGAGCAGTACTTC	.	.	TRBV6-5	TRBJ2-7
CASSFVGAEQFF	TGTGCCAGCAGTTTCGTGGGGGCTGAGCAGTTCTTC	.	few	TRBV7-8	TRBJ2-1
CASSQTGTGGISGANVLTF	TGTGCCAGCAGCCAGACTGGGACAGGGGGAATCTCTGGGGCCAACGTCCTGACTTTC	TRBD1	.	TRBV7-6	TRBJ2-6
CASRPNRGADQYF	TGTGCCAGCAGACCCAATCGGGGGGCCGATCAGTACTTC	.	.	TRBV2	TRBJ2-7
CASSLEPGTGGETQYF	TGCGCCAGCAGCTTGGAGCCCGGGACAGGGGGAGAGACCCAGTACTTC	TRBD1	.	TRBV5-1	TRBJ2-5
CASSDPKRGVYTQYF	TGTGCCAGCAGTGACCCGAAGCGGGGGGTCTATACGCAGTATTTT	TRBD2	.	TRBV6-4	TRBJ2-3
CASSGAGGSSYNEQFF	TGTGCCAGCAGTGGGGCGGGAGGGAGCTCCTACAATGAGCAGTTCTTC	TRBD2	.	TRBV2	TRBJ2-1
CASSDAGGSGANVLTF	TGTGCCAGCAGTGACGCGGGGGGCTCTGGGGCCAACGTCCTGACTTTC	TRBD2	.	TRBV6-4	TRBJ2-6
CASSQRDYTDTQYF	TGCGCCAGCAGCCAAAGGGACTATACAGATACGCAGTATTTT	TRBD2	once	TRBV4-3	TRBJ2-3
CASSVPSQGVRTGELFF	TGTGCCAGCAGCGTCCCCTCACAGGGGGTTCGGACCGGGGAGCTGTTTTTT	TRBD1	.	TRBV9	TRBJ2-2
CASSFTRGADTQYF	TGTGCCAGCAGTTTTACCCGGGGAGCAGATACGCAGTATTTT	.	.	TRBV6-1	TRBJ2-3
CASSLDPGTSGGATDTQYF	TGTGCCAGCAGCTTAGACCCCGGGACTAGCGGGGGGGCCACAGATACGCAGTATTTT	TRBD2	.	TRBV7-2	TRBJ2-3
CASSRTGSSSYEQYF	TGCGCCAGCAGCAGGACAGGGTCAAGCTCCTACGAGCAGTACTTC	TRBD1	.	TRBV5-1	TRBJ2-7
CASSLSLGQGVVTEAFF	TGTGCCAGCAGTTTAAGCCTCGGGCAGGGGGTTGTGACTGAAGCTTTCTTT	TRBD1	.	TRBV28	TRBJ1-1
CASSAGGTVNEKLFF	TGTGCCAGCAGCGCGGGAGGGACGGTAAACGAAAAACTGTTTTTT	.	.	TRBV9	TRBJ1-4
CATSKDRGHTEAFF	TGTGCCACCAGCAAGGACAGGGGCCATACCGAAGCTTTCTTT	TRBD1	.	TRBV15	TRBJ1-1
CASSEGPTSGSSYEQYF	TGTGCCAGCAGCGAGGGACCGACTAGCGGGAGCTCCTACGAGCAGTACTTC	TRBD2	.	TRBV9	TRBJ2-7
CASSRLTGVSYEQYF	TGTGCCAGCTCACGACTGACAGGGGTTTCCTACGAGCAGTACTTC	TRBD1	.	TRBV19	TRBJ2-7
CASSRPAYNEQFF	TGTGCCAGCAGTCGCCCTGCGTACAATGAGCAGTTCTTC	.	.	TRBV6-5	TRBJ2-1
CASSPGGRGNTEAFF	TGTGCCAGCAGTCCTGGAGGCAGGGGGAACACTGAAGCTTTCTTT	.	.	TRBV27	TRBJ1-1
CASSPDRGGAEAFF	TGTGCCAGCAGCCCGGACAGGGGTGGAGCTGAAGCTTTCTTT	TRBD1	few	TRBV7-2	TRBJ1-1
CASSREWDRHDEQYF	TGTGCCAGCAGCCGTGAATGGGACAGGCACGACGAGCAGTACTTC	TRBD1	.	TRBV4-2	TRBJ2-7
CASSRGTGGMGTEAFF	TGCGCCAGCAGCCGTGGGACAGGGGGAATGGGAACTGAAGCTTTCTTT	TRBD1	.	TRBV5-1	TRBJ1-1
CAWSGSQGQYF	TGTGCCTGGAGTGGTAGCCAGGGGCAGTACTTC	.	once	TRBV30	TRBJ2-4
CASNPGDSYEQYF	TGTGCCAGCAACCCAGGGGACTCCTACGAGCAGTACTTC	.	.	TRBV9	TRBJ2-7
CASSSRRGPLSEAFF	TGTGCCAGCAGCTCCCGCCGGGGTCCTTTGTCTGAAGCTTTCTTT	.	.	TRBV7-9	TRBJ1-1
CASSLRSLGTQYF	TGTGCCAGCAGCTTAAGGTCCCTAGGTACGCAGTATTTT	.	.	TRBV7-8	TRBJ2-3
CASSQQGGNQPQHF	TGTGCCAGCAGTCAACAGGGAGGGAATCAGCCCCAGCATTTT	.	.	TRBV27	TRBJ1-5
CASSPLPRDTEAFF	TGTGCCAGCTCACCACTCCCCCGGGACACTGAAGCTTTCTTT	.	.	TRBV18	TRBJ1-1
CASSLQLANEQFF	TGTGCCAGCAGCCTCCAACTAGCTAATGAGCAGTTCTTC	.	.	TRBV7-3	TRBJ2-1
CASSLLARGSDTQYF	TGTGCCAGCAGCTTACTCGCCAGGGGTTCAGATACGCAGTATTTT	.	.	TRBV11-2	TRBJ2-3
CASSSDQGMNGYTF	TGCGCCAGCAGCTCCGACCAGGGGATGAATGGCTACACCTTC	.	.	TRBV5-1	TRBJ1-2
CATTGHTDTQYF	TGTGCCACAACAGGGCACACAGATACGCAGTATTTT	.	.	TRBV7-9	TRBJ2-3
CASSSGRAVGEQYF	TGTGCCAGCAGTAGCGGGAGGGCCGTAGGAGAGCAGTACTTC	TRBD2	.	TRBV27	TRBJ2-5
CASSPGANYGYTF	TGTGCCAGCAGCCCAGGGGCTAACTATGGCTACACCTTC	.	few	TRBV6-6	TRBJ1-2
CASQKHREDGYTF	TGTGCCAGCCAGAAACATCGGGAAGATGGCTACACCTTC	.	.	TRBV25-1	TRBJ1-2
CASSPGGQAARYEQYF	TGTGCCAGCAGCCCCGGGGGTCAGGCCGCCCGCTACGAGCAGTACTTC	.	once	TRBV7-2	TRBJ2-7
CSVVGGLISYEQYF	TGCAGCGTTGTTGGGGGCTTAATCTCCTACGAGCAGTACTTC	.	.	TRBV29-1	TRBJ2-7
CASSSGQGRETQYF	TGCGCCAGCAGCTCAGGACAGGGCCGGGAGACCCAGTACTTC	TRBD1	.	TRBV5-1	TRBJ2-5
CASSRKSGSREPPMNTEAFF	TGTGCCAGCAGCCGAAAGAGCGGGAGCAGGGAACCCCCAATGAACACTGAAGCTTTCTTT	.	.	TRBV21-1	TRBJ1-1